Listed here are 21 T cell receptor beta chains from one sample, sequenced in a study of human T cells and chemical hapten exposure. Time point described: patch test 1, 2 weeks after DPC sensitization. Treatment described: therapeutic diphenylcyclopropenone sensitization with weekly scalp DPC. TCRdb called the RACE reads again in MiXCR, with one record for every CDR3 protein. This table has around 120,000 distinct CDR3 sequences, roughly an eighth appearing once. Sequencing was performed on whole blood, taken in connection with sensitization to the hapten diphenylcyclopropenone (DPC). All receptors come from a man between 18 and 29 years old with alopecia areata. Some clones in this sample may be carry-over from other donors' samples.

This clonotype was detected a few times. This chain connects TRBV7-2 to TRBJ1-5; D gene ambiguous. CDR1 and CDR2 (germline): SGHTA, FQGNSA. V was cut by 1 base and J by 2 bases, with 9 bases left in between. The CDR3 sequence is 15 residues long. The CDR3 reads CASSLVRVGNQPQHF. CDR3 coding DNA: TGTGCCAGCAGCTTAGTCCGGGTTGGCAATCAGCCCCAGCATTTT.

The J gene is TRBJ2-7, the V gene TRBV11-1; 8 bases are shared with TRBD1. Trimming cost V 5 bases and J 0 bases; bases outside gene matches: 6. CDR1 and CDR2 (germline): SGHAT, FQDESV (reference sequence). The CDR3 has 15 amino acids. CDR3: CASSPRTGSSYEQYF. The CDR3 nucleotides are TGTGCCAGCAGCCCCAGGACAGGGAGCTCCTACGAGCAGTACTTC.

This clonotype has ten or more counts. The chain combines TRBV9 with TRBJ1-6; D not resolved. CDR1 and CDR2 (germline): SGDLS, YYNGEE. The CDR3 has 15 residues. Trimming took 2 bases from V and 15 from J, leaving 21 bases between them. As DNA, the CDR3 is TGTGCCAGCAGCGTGACGGACGGCTATAATTCATTCCTCCACTTT. As protein: CASSVTDGYNSFLHF.

This chain connects TRBV29-1 to TRBJ1-1; D is unclear. CDR1 is SQVTM and CDR2 is ANQGSEA in the germline V gene. Trimming took 7 bases from V and 6 from J, leaving 15 bases between them. The length of the CDR3 is 12 residues. This chain's CDR3 is CSAGSLGAEAFF. The CDR3 bases are TGCAGCGCCGGGTCCCTCGGAGCTGAAGCTTTCTTT. Complete variable domain (other parts from reference TRBV29-1 and TRBJ1-1): SAVISQKPSRDICQRGTSLTIQCQVDSQVTMMFWYRQQPGQSLTLIATANQGSEATYESGFVIDKFPISRPNLTFSTLTVSNMSPEDSSIYLCSAGSLGAEAFFGQGTRLTVV.

V usage is TRBV11-2 and J usage is TRBJ1-1; D remains unclear. V gave up 5 bases and J gave up 0 bases, with 19 bases separating them. This CDR3 is built from 17 residues. Germline V CDR1 and CDR2: SGHAT, FQNNGV. The CDR3: CASSPRHTLGMNTEAFF. DNA of the CDR3: TGTGCCAGCAGCCCCAGACACACCCTGGGAATGAACACTGAAGCTTTCTTT.

V is TRBV5-5 and J is TRBJ1-1; the D is unclear. V was pared by 2 bases and J by 2 bases, with 7 bases between. CDR1 is SGHKS and CDR2 is YYEKEE in the germline V gene (reference sequence). This CDR3 spans 13 amino acids. The CDR3 DNA reads as TGTGCCAGCAGCTTCGGCTTAAACACTGAAGCTTTCTTT. Protein: CASSFGLNTEAFF.

The table lists this clonotype with a few counts. V and J are TRBV27 and TRBJ2-7, with TRBD1 matching over 7 bases. Per the germline V gene, CDR1 is MNHEY and CDR2 is SMNVEV (reference sequence). Trimming cost V 6 bases and J 2 bases; bases outside gene matches: 7. This CDR3 is built from 14 residues. The CDR3 region is CASRPRTGPYEQYF. In DNA, the CDR3 is TGTGCCAGCAGACCAAGGACAGGACCCTACGAGCAGTACTTC.

This clonotype was observed a few times. This rearrangement joins TRBV4-3 to TRBJ2-2, with D unresolved. V shed 0 bases and J shed 2 bases, with 10 bases lying between them. The V gene's germline CDR1 is LGHNA and CDR2 YSLEER. The CDR3 is 16 residues long. CDR3 DNA: TGCGCCAGCAGCCAAGAGGGGTTACCAAACACCGGGGAGCTGTTTTTT. It specifies CASSQEGLPNTGELFF.

The V and J genes are TRBV11-2 and TRBJ2-5; maybe TRBD1 (6 bases). Germline loops: CDR1 SGHAT, CDR2 FQNNGV. The CDR3 sequence is 14 residues long. The V end was cut by 6 bases, the J end by 2 bases, with 13 bases between. CDR3 residues: CASRRTGWQETQYF. The CDR3 region has the DNA TGTGCCAGCAGACGTACAGGGTGGCAAGAGACCCAGTACTTC.

Ten or more counts support this clonotype. The chain is built from TRBV11-2 and TRBJ1-1; unclear D gene. V lost 4 bases to trimming and J lost 4 bases, with 10 bases between them. Germline CDR1 SGHAT, CDR2 FQNNGV. The CDR3 covers 13 residues. CDR3 nucleotide sequence: TGTGCCAGCAGCTCGACGGAGGGCACTGAAGCTTTCTTT. It yields the protein CASSSTEGTEAFF.

The gene calls are TRBV7-3 and TRBJ2-1; D not resolved. Trimming removed 3 bases at V and 8 bases at J, with 11 bases between. In germline, CDR1 is SGHTA, CDR2 FQGTGA. There are 13 residues in the CDR3. The CDR3 coding sequence is TGTGCCAGCAGCTTGACACCCCCAGATGAGCAGTTCTTC. Its translation is CASSLTPPDEQFF. Drawing the rest from reference TRBV7-3 and TRBJ2-1, the complete variable domain is GAGVSQTPSNKVTEKGKYVELRCDPISGHTALYWYRQSLGQGPEFLIYFQGTGAADDSGLPNDRFFAVRPEGSVSTLKIQRTERGDSAVYLCASSLTPPDEQFFGPGTRLTVL.

V is TRBV6-2 or TRBV6-3 and J is TRBJ1-5; D unclear. The CDR3 is 14 residues long. V was clipped by 7 bases and J by 3 bases, with 13 bases between them. Germline CDR1 MNHEY, CDR2 SVGEGT. CDR3 residues: CASTQSQFNQPQHF. The CDR3 DNA is TGTGCCAGCACCCAGTCCCAGTTCAATCAGCCCCAGCATTTT.

The chain couples TRBV24-1 to TRBJ2-1; TRBD2 is a possible D gene (5 bases). Germline V gene sequence: CDR1 KGHDR, CDR2 SFDVKD. Between the trimmed V and J ends, which lost 6 bases and 6 bases, there was a span of 20 bases. The CDR3 has 16 amino acids. CDR3 DNA sequence: TGTGCCACCAGTCCCTACAGAGGGAAGAAACCCAATGAGCAGTTCTTC. It codes for CATSPYRGKKPNEQFF.

This clonotype was observed once. At one end the junction does not follow the germline gene, possibly because of a read error. The chain links TRBV7-3 to TRBJ2-1, with 10 bases that match TRBD1. Germline CDR1 is SGHTA and CDR2 is FQGTGA. The CDR3 is 14 residues long. CDR3 sequence: CVSSPGQGNHEQFF. Written as DNA, the CDR3 is TGTGTCAGCAGCCCGGGACAGGGGAATCATGAGCAGTTCTTC.

V and J are TRBV7-2 and TRBJ1-2; 8 nucleotides agree with TRBD1. The V gene end was trimmed by 4 bases and the J gene end by 8 bases; junction bases not matched to a gene: 6. There are 13 residues in the CDR3. CDR1 and CDR2 (germline): SGHTA, FQGNSA. The CDR3 nucleotides are TGTGCCAGCAGCTCGTACAGGGGGAGCGGCTACACCTTC. Encoded protein: CASSSYRGSGYTF.

This chain connects TRBV29-1 to TRBJ2-7; the match to TRBD2 covers 7 bases. Germline trimming cut 5 bases from V and 0 bases from J; bases unmatched to any gene: 4. The CDR3 spans 13 residues. The germline V gene encodes CDR1 SQVTM and CDR2 ANQGSEA. CDR3 residues: CSVTERGSYEQYV. CDR3 coding DNA: TGCAGCGTTACGGAGCGGGGCTCCTACGAGCAGTACGTC.

The sample holds many counts of this clonotype. The chain employs TRBV7-2 and TRBJ2-3; D might be TRBD1 (5 bases). This CDR3 has 15 residues. Trimming took off 1 base at V and 5 bases at J, with 13 bases between the two ends. CDR1 is SGHTA and CDR2 is FQGNSA in the germline V gene. The DNA of the CDR3 is TGTGCCAGCAGCTTAGTCGGGCAGGGCCTAGATACGCAGTATTTT. The encoded protein is CASSLVGQGLDTQYF.

This clonotype was seen repeatedly, ten times or more. The V call is TRBV6-5, the J call TRBJ2-2; no definite D call. Germline V CDR1 and CDR2: MNHEY, SVGAGI. This CDR3 region has 13 residues. Trimming removed 5 bases at V and 10 bases at J, with 14 bases between. The CDR3 DNA sequence: TGTGCCAGCAGTCCTGGACGGTTGGAGGAGCTGTTTTTT. As protein: CASSPGRLEELFF.

The chain couples TRBV4-2 to TRBJ2-5; possibly TRBD1 or TRBD2 for D (5 bases each). Per the germline V gene, CDR1 is LGHNA and CDR2 is YNFKEQ. The CDR3 is 14 amino acids. V lost 0 bases and J lost 4, with 9 bases in between. In DNA, the CDR3 is TGTGCCAGCAGCCAAGAAGGGGAGTCAGAGACCCAGTACTTC. Amino acids: CASSQEGESETQYF.

This clonotype has a handful of counts. The chain carries TRBV4-3 and TRBJ1-6; no clear D gene. The CDR3 totals 13 residues. The V and J ends lost 0 bases and 15 bases respectively, with 12 bases between them. Germline V lookup: CDR1 LGHNA, CDR2 YSLEER. As DNA, the CDR3 is TGCGCCAGCAGCCAAGATCACCAAAGAGGCCTCCACTTT. It yields the protein CASSQDHQRGLHF.

About this clonotype: The junction departs from the called germline gene at one end, perhaps through a read error. This chain links TRBV7-3 with TRBJ1-1; weak D call: TRBD1 (5 bases). Germline V gene data show CDR1 as SGHTA and CDR2 as FQGTGA. The CDR3 covers 13 residues. The CDR3 loop reads CASSSFRARERIF. Written as DNA, the CDR3 is TGTGCCAGCAGCTCTTTCCGGGCCAGGGAACGGATCTTT.